This entry concerns a single TCR beta chain. Which antigen it targets is not known. Within one base of it there is no much larger clone, and no base qualities were kept. TCRbeta CDR3 regions were amplified from genomic DNA using the immunoSEQ Assay, a bias-controlled multiplex PCR. In the paper's pipeline: Nucleated cell counts per sample were estimated from amplification of reference gene primers within the assay. To quantify the absolute abundance of each unique TCRbeta CDR3 rearrangement, sequence reads were collapsed and filtered. For each sample, productive Simpson clonality was calculated as the square root of Simpson's diversity index across productive rearrangements. As stored in TCRdb, this immuneACCESS dataset retains in-frame rearrangements with V and J assigned. A fraction of the clones does not appear; measured against another copy, unresolved V genes explain less than half of the discrepancy, and the remainder lacks a known reason. The DNA was the basis for D and trimming; V, J and clone size are from that table. The sample data list hundreds of thousands of clones, and about 84% of these were observed just once. Approximately 2% of the sample belongs to the ten largest clones.

The data derive from a study of blood T cell repertoires in COVID-19 (dated by TCRdb to about 2020). Regarding the study in general: Samples covering the acute and convalescent phases of COVID-19 were provided by collaborators in the United States, Italy and Spain. The material from the prospective study consisted of cDNA or gDNA derived from T cells, B-cell-depleted T cells, or PBMCs. Where HLA class I and class II types were available, the types were taken from metadata supplied by the sample provider, not from assay-based typing. The sample metadata nearly always contained a de-identified subject ID, COVID-19 status, age in years and sex. The repertoires were released in a freely available public database meant as a resource for research on the immune response to SARS-CoV-2. The samples were drawn from two sources: the first 160 participants of the ongoing ImmuneRACE study, and about 1,300 subjects contributed by 6 global collaborators. Deeply sampled blood TCRbeta repertoires from subjects exposed to, actively infected with, or recovered from COVID-19 were included in the dataset. Study-wide findings and limitations: The quantity of clinical and demographic metadata differed by source and by participant and was supplied without curation.

Participants in the prospective study were aged roughly 18 to 100 years, lived in 20 to 25 United States geographic areas, and enrolled through a virtual design. To assign participants to cohorts, the prospective study relied on clinical history that participants themselves reported in a screening survey and a study questionnaire. Recovered participants in ImmuneRACE Cohort 3 were defined as having two consecutive negative NP/OP PCR tests, clearance from a healthcare professional, or resolution of symptoms. Each participant in the prospective study had whole blood, serum and a nasopharyngeal or oropharyngeal swab collected by mobile phlebotomists. Over a 2-month period, participants in the prospective study had the option of providing additional blood draws and questionnaires. Before DNA extraction, blood samples from the prospective study were shipped at room temperature or frozen. The CDR3 goes from the cysteine to the phenylalanine over 13 residues. The kept DNA is CDR3 alone, 39 bases in frame from the first base.

Sequencing input: PBMCs or T cells enriched from blood (not recorded which). The sequence came from a woman aged 45 to 65 who had recovered from COVID-19. Recombination linked TRBV12-2 to TRBJ1-5; the table assigns TRBD1, which was not confirmed against the DNA. TRBV12-2 is a recognized pseudogene. In nucleotide form, the sequence is TGTGCAAGTCGCTTAGACAGGGCTCAGCCCCAGCATTTT. This encodes CASRLDRAQPQHF.